The sequence of this T cell receptor (beta chain) was determined in a study of cytomegalovirus exposure and HLA in healthy donors. Study-wide results and limits: In vitro data verified a few CMV-associated chains as specific for CMV antigens.

13 Jbeta primers and 60 Vbeta primers were used for the PCR. Generated by immunoSEQ multiplex PCR, the TCRdb table keeps only in-frame clones and is missing some. This repertoire includes 53,000 or so clones. When sampled, the donors appeared nominally healthy, though they likely had unrecorded immune exposures. A remark on this clone: Its antigen is as yet unknown.

Sample: PBMCs. This clonotype originated in a man between 18 and 35 years old in good health and CMV-seropositive.

The CDR3 protein is CASSLTPGQGWYNEQFF. The CDR3 DNA reads as TGTGCCAGCAGCCTAACCCCGGGACAGGGTTGGTACAATGAGCAGTTCTTC. This sequence joins TRBV27 and TRBJ2-1, with 9 nucleotides matching TRBD1. The CDR3 length is 17 residues. J lost 4 bases, V lost 6 bases, and 13 bases had no gene match. CDR1 MNHEY and CDR2 SMNVEV come from the germline V gene (reference sequence).